These 8 T cell receptor beta chains originate from one sample sequenced in a study of T cell responses to AZD1222 COVID-19 vaccine. Clones were read by immunoSEQ multiplex PCR, and TCRdb kept only the in-frame ones, dropping some. The sample contains about 84,000 clones, approximately 83% of which appear only once. The material was peripheral blood, obtained 28 days after the second AZD1222 dose. The receptors originated from an adult who received the AZD1222 COVID-19 vaccine.

The rearrangement joins TRBV7-9 to TRBJ2-3; D unclear. The V gene's germline CDR1 is SEHNR and CDR2 FQNEAQ (reference sequence). This CDR3 has 16 amino acids. V dropped 5 bases and J dropped 1 base, with 16 bases sitting between them. The CDR3 region is CASSVLTVGGTDTQYF. DNA of the CDR3: TGTGCCAGCAGCGTTCTGACGGTTGGAGGCACAGATACGCAGTATTTT.

The rearrangement joins TRBV6-5 to TRBJ1-3; TRBD1 is a possible D gene (5 bases). Germline CDR1 is MNHEY and CDR2 is SVGAGI. The V end was cut by 10 bases, the J end by 0 bases, with 7 bases between. The CDR3 length is 12 residues. CDR3 residues: CATGTSGNTIYF. As DNA, the CDR3 is TGTGCCACAGGGACCTCTGGAAACACCATATATTTT.

V gene TRBV9 combines with J gene TRBJ2-1; weak D call: TRBD1 (5 bases). This CDR3 is 15 amino acids long. Between the trimmed V and J ends, which lost 0 bases and 10 bases, there was a span of 17 bases. From germline, CDR1 is SGDLS and CDR2 YYNGEE. CDR3 loop: CASSVGRGEQGEQFF. The DNA of the CDR3 is TGTGCCAGCAGCGTAGGAAGGGGCGAGCAAGGGGAGCAGTTCTTC.

This clone turned up a few times. This chain joins TRBV28 and TRBJ1-5; unclear D gene. Per the germline V gene, CDR1 is MDHEN and CDR2 is SYDVKM. V lost 3 bases and J lost 6, with 6 bases in between. The CDR3 runs to 12 residues. The CDR3 DNA reads TGTGCCAGCAGTTTGGAGATTCAGCCCCAGCATTTT. Translated: CASSLEIQPQHF.

In this sample, this clone turned up a few times. This sequence joins TRBV5-8 and TRBJ2-1; possible D gene TRBD1, 7 bases. Trimming stripped 4 bases from V and 14 bases from J, with 19 bases between. CDR1 is SGHTS, CDR2 YDEGEE, per germline. This CDR3 has 13 residues. CDR3 bases: TGTGCCAGCAGCACCCAGGGGGGCCGGGGCAAGTTCTTC. Its protein product is CASSTQGGRGKFF.

The rearrangement uses TRBV6-5 and TRBJ1-5; D call uncertain. Trimming pared 0 bases from V and 0 bases from J, leaving 6 bases between. This CDR3 comprises 15 residues. Germline assignment: CDR1 MNHEY and CDR2 SVGAGI. CDR3 in DNA: TGTGCCAGCAGTTACTCCTTGAATAGCAATCAGCCCCAGCATTTT. Its protein product is CASSYSLNSNQPQHF.

The gene calls are TRBV24-1 and TRBJ1-6; D unresolved. The CDR3 totals 14 residues. The V gene lost 1 base and the J gene lost 11 bases, with 11 bases spanning the gap. Germline loops: CDR1 KGHDR, CDR2 SFDVKD. CDR3 region: CATSDLRSVPPLHF. The CDR3 DNA reads TGTGCCACCAGTGATTTAAGGTCCGTTCCACCCCTCCACTTT.

This CDR3 reads CASSLGEDGKLFF. The CDR3 DNA reads TGTGCCAGCAGCTTAGGGGAGGATGGGAAGTTGTTTTTT. The chain joins TRBV13 to TRBJ1-4, with D unresolved. Deletions cut 0 bases from V and 15 bases from J, with 14 bases between. Germline V gives CDR1 PRHDT, CDR2 FYEKMQ (reference sequence). CDR3 size: 13 residues.